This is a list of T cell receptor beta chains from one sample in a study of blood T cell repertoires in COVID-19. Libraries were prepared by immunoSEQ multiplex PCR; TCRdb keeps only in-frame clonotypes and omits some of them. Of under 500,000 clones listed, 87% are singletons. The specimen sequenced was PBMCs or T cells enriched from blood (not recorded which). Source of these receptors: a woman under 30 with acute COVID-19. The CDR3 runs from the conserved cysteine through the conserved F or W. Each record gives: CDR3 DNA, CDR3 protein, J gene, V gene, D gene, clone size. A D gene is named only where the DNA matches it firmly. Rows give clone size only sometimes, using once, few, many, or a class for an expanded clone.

CDR3nt: TGTGCCAGCAGCCCCGGGACAGGGGGCAGGCAGACCCAGTACTTC
CDR3aa: CASSPGTGGRQTQYF
j_gene: TRBJ2-5
v_gene: TRBV11-2
d_gene: TRBD1
abundance: -

CDR3nt: TGTGCCAGCAGCTTCCTTGGGGAGAAAAACATTCAGTACTTC
CDR3aa: CASSFLGEKNIQYF
j_gene: TRBJ2-4
v_gene: TRBV5-6
d_gene: -
abundance: few

CDR3nt: TGCGCTTGGGGCAGTTCTAACTATGGCTACACCTTC
CDR3aa: CAWGSSNYGYTF
j_gene: TRBJ1-2
v_gene: TRBV5-1
d_gene: -
abundance: few

CDR3nt: TGTGCCAGCAGCTTCAGGGTGTCTGGGGCCAACGTCCTGACTTTC
CDR3aa: CASSFRVSGANVLTF
j_gene: TRBJ2-6
v_gene: TRBV5-5
d_gene: -
abundance: -

CDR3nt: TGTGCCAGCAGCTTAGTAGGGGGAAACGACTATGGCTACACCTTC
CDR3aa: CASSLVGGNDYGYTF
j_gene: TRBJ1-2
v_gene: TRBV7-6
d_gene: -
abundance: -

CDR3nt: TGTGCCAGCTCACCCCGCCCCCTATTTGAAGCTTTCTTT
CDR3aa: CASSPRPLFEAFF
j_gene: TRBJ1-1
v_gene: TRBV18
d_gene: -
abundance: -

CDR3nt: TGTGCCAGCAGCCCTAGCGGGAGCTCCTACGAGCAGTACTTC
CDR3aa: CASSPSGSSYEQYF
j_gene: TRBJ2-7
v_gene: TRBV9
d_gene: TRBD2
abundance: -

CDR3nt: TGTGCCAGCAGTTACTCTTCGGGACAGGGGGCGCCGAAGTACTTC
CDR3aa: CASSYSSGQGAPKYF
j_gene: TRBJ2-7
v_gene: TRBV6-5
d_gene: TRBD1
abundance: -

CDR3nt: TGTGCCAGTAGTTTTGGTACGGACTCCTATGGCTACACCTTC
CDR3aa: CASSFGTDSYGYTF
j_gene: TRBJ1-2
v_gene: TRBV19
d_gene: -
abundance: -

CDR3nt: TGTGCCAGCAGACGACTGCCCTCCCGGGACTACGCTTACAATGAGCAGTTCTTC
CDR3aa: CASRRLPSRDYAYNEQFF
j_gene: TRBJ2-1
v_gene: TRBV28
d_gene: TRBD2
abundance: -

CDR3nt: TGTGCCAGCAGGCCAGGGGGCGGAAATAATTCACCCCTCCACTTT
CDR3aa: CASRPGGGNNSPLHF
j_gene: TRBJ1-6
v_gene: TRBV6-5
d_gene: TRBD1
abundance: -

CDR3nt: TGTGCCAGCTCACCCCGAATAGCCGGGACAGAAAACTCTGGGGCCAACGTCCTGACTTTC
CDR3aa: CASSPRIAGTENSGANVLTF
j_gene: TRBJ2-6
v_gene: TRBV18
d_gene: TRBD1
abundance: -

CDR3nt: TGTGCCAGTAGTCCGAGACAGGGAGGCCCGGGGGATACGCAGTATTTT
CDR3aa: CASSPRQGGPGDTQYF
j_gene: TRBJ2-3
v_gene: TRBV19
d_gene: -
abundance: -

CDR3nt: TGTGCCAGCAGGGCCCCGGGACAGGTCCCTTACGAGCAGTACTTC
CDR3aa: CASRAPGQVPYEQYF
j_gene: TRBJ2-7
v_gene: TRBV6-5
d_gene: TRBD1
abundance: once

CDR3nt: TGTGCCAGCACCGGTGAGGTCCGCACAGATACGCAGTATTTT
CDR3aa: CASTGEVRTDTQYF
j_gene: TRBJ2-3
v_gene: TRBV7-9
d_gene: -
abundance: -

CDR3nt: TGTGCCACCAGTCCAGACAGCGTCAATTCACCCCTCCACTTT
CDR3aa: CATSPDSVNSPLHF
j_gene: TRBJ1-6
v_gene: TRBV15
d_gene: -
abundance: -

CDR3nt: TGTGCCAGCAGCTTGGGGGAGATCACTAATGAAAAACTGTTTTTT
CDR3aa: CASSLGEITNEKLFF
j_gene: TRBJ1-4
v_gene: TRBV5-5
d_gene: -
abundance: -

CDR3nt: TGTGCCACCAGCAGAGCGGAGGGGTCGAACACTGAAGCTTTCTTT
CDR3aa: CATSRAEGSNTEAFF
j_gene: TRBJ1-1
v_gene: TRBV15
d_gene: -
abundance: -

CDR3nt: TGTGCCAGCAGACGTGACAGGGTCGTCTATGGCTACACCTTC
CDR3aa: CASRRDRVVYGYTF
j_gene: TRBJ1-2
v_gene: TRBV6-5
d_gene: TRBD1
abundance: few

CDR3nt: TGTGCCAGCAGCTTGGCTAGTCTAGCGGGAGGCACTCGGGAGCAGTACTTC
CDR3aa: CASSLASLAGGTREQYF
j_gene: TRBJ2-7
v_gene: TRBV5-4
d_gene: TRBD2
abundance: once

CDR3nt: TGTGCCAGCAGCTTCGACTTAACAGATACGCAGTATTTT
CDR3aa: CASSFDLTDTQYF
j_gene: TRBJ2-3
v_gene: TRBV7-9
d_gene: -
abundance: -

CDR3nt: TGTGCCAGCAGCCAAGATACTTTCGGACAGGGGTTGACTGAAGCTTTCTTT
CDR3aa: CASSQDTFGQGLTEAFF
j_gene: TRBJ1-1
v_gene: TRBV3-1/TRBV3-2
d_gene: TRBD1
abundance: -

CDR3nt: TGTGCCACCAGCAGAGCAGGGGCTAGCGGGTCCTACGAGCAGTACTTC
CDR3aa: CATSRAGASGSYEQYF
j_gene: TRBJ2-7
v_gene: TRBV15
d_gene: TRBD2
abundance: -

CDR3nt: TGTGCCAGCAGCTTCTACAGCGGGAGTCGGGAAGAGCAGTACTTC
CDR3aa: CASSFYSGSREEQYF
j_gene: TRBJ2-7
v_gene: TRBV7-2
d_gene: TRBD2
abundance: -

CDR3nt: TGTGCCAGCACGGACAGGAGGAACACTGAAGCTTTCTTT
CDR3aa: CASTDRRNTEAFF
j_gene: TRBJ1-1
v_gene: TRBV7-2
d_gene: TRBD1
abundance: -

CDR3nt: TGTGCCAGCAGGGTAGCGGGGGGCCCCCTCTCCTACAATGAGCAGTTCTTC
CDR3aa: CASRVAGGPLSYNEQFF
j_gene: TRBJ2-1
v_gene: TRBV30
d_gene: TRBD2
abundance: -

CDR3nt: TGTGCCAGTAGTTTCCGACTAGTGTATGAGCAGTTCTTC
CDR3aa: CASSFRLVYEQFF
j_gene: TRBJ2-1
v_gene: TRBV19
d_gene: -
abundance: -

CDR3nt: TGTGCCAGCAGCAGACAGAGAGTAAACACTGAAGCTTTCTTT
CDR3aa: CASSRQRVNTEAFF
j_gene: TRBJ1-1
v_gene: TRBV27
d_gene: -
abundance: -

CDR3nt: TGCGCCAGCAATGATTGGCACCTTAACACTGAAGCTTTCTTT
CDR3aa: CASNDWHLNTEAFF
j_gene: TRBJ1-1
v_gene: TRBV10-2
d_gene: -
abundance: -

CDR3nt: TGTGCCAGCAGCTTAGTAGGACGGGGAAATGAGCAGTTCTTC
CDR3aa: CASSLVGRGNEQFF
j_gene: TRBJ2-1
v_gene: TRBV7-9
d_gene: -
abundance: -

CDR3nt: TGCGCCAGCAGCCCGGATGGGCGGGGTGTCACAGATACGCAGTATTTT
CDR3aa: CASSPDGRGVTDTQYF
j_gene: TRBJ2-3
v_gene: TRBV5-1
d_gene: -
abundance: -

CDR3nt: TGTGCCAGCTCTATATCAGAATTAGCAGGGGCCTCCTACGAGCAGTACTTC
CDR3aa: CASSISELAGASYEQYF
j_gene: TRBJ2-7
v_gene: TRBV18
d_gene: -
abundance: -

CDR3nt: TGCGCCAGCGCCCCGGGAAGGAACACCGGGGAGCTGTTTTTT
CDR3aa: CASAPGRNTGELFF
j_gene: TRBJ2-2
v_gene: TRBV10-1
d_gene: -
abundance: -

CDR3nt: TGTGCCAGCAGCTCAGCGAGGTCTACCAATGAAAAACTGTTTTTT
CDR3aa: CASSSARSTNEKLFF
j_gene: TRBJ1-4
v_gene: TRBV7-9
d_gene: -
abundance: -

CDR3nt: TGTGCCAGCAGTCCAGGGGGCGCAGGGCACACTGAAGCTTTCTTT
CDR3aa: CASSPGGAGHTEAFF
j_gene: TRBJ1-1
v_gene: TRBV28
d_gene: TRBD1
abundance: -

CDR3nt: TGCGCCAGCAGCCAAGATGGGCATAAGGGGGATACGCAGTATTTT
CDR3aa: CASSQDGHKGDTQYF
j_gene: TRBJ2-3
v_gene: TRBV4-3
d_gene: -
abundance: -

CDR3nt: TGTGCCAGCAGTTGGTCAGGGACTAGCACAGATACGCAGTATTTT
CDR3aa: CASSWSGTSTDTQYF
j_gene: TRBJ2-3
v_gene: TRBV28
d_gene: -
abundance: -

CDR3nt: TGTGCCTGGAGTACATCAGGGCACTTAAATTCACCCCTCCACTTT
CDR3aa: CAWSTSGHLNSPLHF
j_gene: TRBJ1-6
v_gene: TRBV30
d_gene: -
abundance: -

CDR3nt: TGTGCTAGTGGAAACAGGGACAGGTCTGAAGCTTTCTTT
CDR3aa: CASGNRDRSEAFF
j_gene: TRBJ1-1
v_gene: TRBV12-5
d_gene: TRBD1
abundance: -

CDR3nt: TGTGCCAGCAGCCTCCGAGCGTCGACTAGCGGGGGGGCCGGATTCCACGAGCAGTACTTC
CDR3aa: CASSLRASTSGGAGFHEQYF
j_gene: TRBJ2-7
v_gene: TRBV7-8
d_gene: TRBD2
abundance: -

CDR3nt: TGTGCCAGTACGCTGACTAGGTCTGTTGCAGATACGCAGTATTTT
CDR3aa: CASTLTRSVADTQYF
j_gene: TRBJ2-3
v_gene: TRBV19
d_gene: -
abundance: few

CDR3nt: TGTGCCAGTAGTATGTGGGGGGTCAACACCGGGGAGCTGTTTTTT
CDR3aa: CASSMWGVNTGELFF
j_gene: TRBJ2-2
v_gene: TRBV19
d_gene: -
abundance: once

CDR3nt: TGTGCCAGCAGTTCCTTTCCCGAGCAGTACTTC
CDR3aa: CASSSFPEQYF
j_gene: TRBJ2-7
v_gene: TRBV28
d_gene: -
abundance: -

CDR3nt: TGCGCCAGCAGCCCCAGACTAGCGGGGACGTACAATGAGCAGTTCTTC
CDR3aa: CASSPRLAGTYNEQFF
j_gene: TRBJ2-1
v_gene: TRBV10-1
d_gene: TRBD2
abundance: -

CDR3nt: TGTGCCAGCAGTGAAGCTTCAGGGGCCTATGGCTACACCTTC
CDR3aa: CASSEASGAYGYTF
j_gene: TRBJ1-2
v_gene: TRBV6-1
d_gene: -
abundance: few

CDR3nt: TGCAGTGCTAGCCAGTACGAGCAGTACTTC
CDR3aa: CSASQYEQYF
j_gene: TRBJ2-7
v_gene: TRBV20-1
d_gene: -
abundance: -

CDR3nt: TGCACCAGCAGCCTTGAAGGACAGGGCGATGACAATCAGCCCCAGCATTTT
CDR3aa: CTSSLEGQGDDNQPQHF
j_gene: TRBJ1-5
v_gene: TRBV1
d_gene: -
abundance: -

CDR3nt: TGTGCCAGCAGCAAATGGGACAGGGAATCCAACGAGCAGTACTTC
CDR3aa: CASSKWDRESNEQYF
j_gene: TRBJ2-7
v_gene: TRBV5-6
d_gene: TRBD1
abundance: -

CDR3nt: TGTGCCAGCAGTATGGGGGGGGATACGCAGTATTTT
CDR3aa: CASSMGGDTQYF
j_gene: TRBJ2-3
v_gene: TRBV12-3/TRBV12-4
d_gene: TRBD2
abundance: -

CDR3nt: TGCGCCAGCAGTACAGGGGTTCAGCCCCAGCATTTT
CDR3aa: CASSTGVQPQHF
j_gene: TRBJ1-5
v_gene: TRBV10-1
d_gene: TRBD1
abundance: -

CDR3nt: TGTGCCAGCTCACCGGGACAGCTGATGAACACTGAAGCTTTCTTT
CDR3aa: CASSPGQLMNTEAFF
j_gene: TRBJ1-1
v_gene: TRBV18
d_gene: TRBD1
abundance: -

CDR3nt: TGCGCCAGCAGCCAAGAAGGGAGCGGGATCGGGGAGCTGTTTTTT
CDR3aa: CASSQEGSGIGELFF
j_gene: TRBJ2-2
v_gene: TRBV4-3
d_gene: TRBD2
abundance: -

CDR3nt: TGTGCCAGCAGTCTAGACACGGGCTACGAGCAGTACTTC
CDR3aa: CASSLDTGYEQYF
j_gene: TRBJ2-7
v_gene: TRBV12-3/TRBV12-4
d_gene: -
abundance: once

CDR3nt: TGTGCCAGCAGCTCTCAAGGACTAGCGGGAGACGAGCAGTTCTTC
CDR3aa: CASSSQGLAGDEQFF
j_gene: TRBJ2-1
v_gene: TRBV7-9
d_gene: TRBD2
abundance: -

CDR3nt: TGCGCCAGCAGCCAAGATGGGACAGGGGGAGATACGCAGTATTTT
CDR3aa: CASSQDGTGGDTQYF
j_gene: TRBJ2-3
v_gene: TRBV4-3
d_gene: TRBD1
abundance: -

CDR3nt: TGTGCCAGCAGCTTGGGAGGGATTCAAGCTTTCTTT
CDR3aa: CASSLGGIQAFF
j_gene: TRBJ1-1
v_gene: TRBV5-5
d_gene: -
abundance: -

CDR3nt: TGTGCCAGCAGCTTCGGTTCGGTGAGCACAGATACGCAGTATTTT
CDR3aa: CASSFGSVSTDTQYF
j_gene: TRBJ2-3
v_gene: TRBV5-6
d_gene: -
abundance: -

CDR3nt: TGCAGTGTTGGTGAGGCTAGCGGGAGCTATGAGCAGTTCTTC
CDR3aa: CSVGEASGSYEQFF
j_gene: TRBJ2-1
v_gene: TRBV20-1
d_gene: TRBD2
abundance: -

CDR3nt: TGTGCCAGTAGCAGGGGACTAAGTTCCTACGAGCAGTACTTC
CDR3aa: CASSRGLSSYEQYF
j_gene: TRBJ2-7
v_gene: TRBV28
d_gene: -
abundance: -